This entry lists 16 T cell receptor beta chains sequenced from one sample in a study of T cell responses to AZD1222 COVID-19 vaccine. The assay was immunoSEQ multiplex PCR, and TCRdb's table has in-frame clones only and misses some. The data show around 110,000 clones, about 89% seen once. The specimen comprised peripheral blood, sampled on day 0 of AZD1222 vaccination. These receptors were collected from an adult in good health.

The chain has TRBV28 and TRBJ1-4; no reliable D call. Looked up from germline, CDR1 is MDHEN and CDR2 is SYDVKM. Deletions cut 5 bases from V and 8 bases from J, with 21 bases between. The CDR3 is made up of 16 amino acids. CDR3 protein: CASSIYPFGGGEKLFF. For the CDR3, the DNA is TGTGCCAGCAGTATTTACCCTTTTGGAGGAGGGGAAAAACTGTTTTTT.

This chain joins TRBV6-5 and TRBJ1-2; D might be TRBD1 (6 bases). The V end was cut by 5 bases, the J end by 2 bases, with 15 bases between. CDR1 is MNHEY and CDR2 is SVGAGI in the germline V gene. The CDR3 length is 15 residues. The CDR3 is CASSTYRAINYGYTF. The CDR3 region has the DNA TGTGCCAGCAGTACCTACAGGGCTATAAACTATGGCTACACCTTC.

This clone was seen a few times. For the CDR3, the DNA is TGTGCCAGTAGCCGAGCGCCGGGACAGGGGGATACGCAGTATTTT. Its translation is CASSRAPGQGDTQYF. This chain uses TRBV19 with TRBJ2-3; 10 bases line up with TRBD1. The length of the CDR3 is 15 residues. Germline lookup yields CDR1 LNHDA and CDR2 SQIVND (reference sequence). The trim removed 6 bases at V and 6 bases at J, leaving 9 bases unmatched.

V gene TRBV2 combines with J gene TRBJ2-3, with TRBD2 identical over 14 bases. The V and J ends lost 4 bases and 0 bases, in that order; junction bases with no gene match: 3. The length of the CDR3 is 17 residues. Germline CDR1 and CDR2: SNHLY and FYNNEI. The CDR3 coding sequence is TGTGCCAGCAGTGGGACTAGCGGGAGGTCTAGCACAGATACGCAGTATTTT. It specifies CASSGTSGRSSTDTQYF.

The chain recombines TRBV4-3 with TRBJ1-2, with D unclear. CDR1 and CDR2 (germline): LGHNA, YSLEER. Deletions cut 1 base from V and 7 bases from J, with 13 bases between. The CDR3 sequence is 14 residues long. CDR3 region: CASSQVQFFGGYTF. Written as DNA, the CDR3 is TGCGCCAGCAGCCAAGTCCAGTTCTTTGGTGGCTACACCTTC.

The V gene is TRBV7-2, the J gene TRBJ2-5, with D perhaps being TRBD1 or TRBD2 (5 bases each). The germline V and J ends were trimmed by 4 bases and 5 bases, with 14 bases remaining between them. The germline V gene encodes CDR1 SGHTA and CDR2 FQGNSA. The CDR3 loop spans 14 amino acids. CDR3 sequence reads: CASSYYGTSETQYF. The CDR3 DNA follows: TGTGCCAGCAGCTACTACGGGACGTCTGAGACCCAGTACTTC.

This clone has just one count. The V gene is TRBV18, the J gene TRBJ2-7; D is ambiguous. The CDR3 runs to 15 residues. Germline V gives CDR1 KGHSH, CDR2 LQKENI. Trimming left V 3 bases short and J 7 bases short, with 19 bases between. CDR3 sequence: CASSPDTPRPEEQYF. The CDR3, as DNA: TGTGCCAGCTCACCTGACACCCCCAGACCAGAAGAGCAGTACTTC.

This clone was found once. The gene calls are TRBV5-8 and TRBJ1-4; maybe TRBD1 (6 bases). Trimming removed 3 bases from V and 4 bases from J, with 13 bases in between. Germline V gene data show CDR1 as SGHTS and CDR2 as YDEGEE. This CDR3 comprises 15 residues. The CDR3 region has the DNA TGTGCCAGCAGCTCCCGGACAGCTATTAATGAAAAACTGTTTTTT. Its translation is CASSSRTAINEKLFF.

The rearrangement joins TRBV19 to TRBJ1-5; TRBD1 matches at 11 bases. The germline V gene encodes CDR1 LNHDA and CDR2 SQIVND (reference sequence). The V segment lost 3 bases and the J segment 8 bases; nucleotides outside the gene matches: 6. The CDR3 sequence is 15 residues long. CDR3 sequence (DNA): TGTGCCAGTAGTATTGGGACAGGGGGTAAGGAGCCCCAGCATTTT. Translated, it gives CASSIGTGGKEPQHF.

This chain joins TRBV4-1 and TRBJ2-7; possible D gene TRBD2, 5 bases. In germline, CDR1 is MGHRA, CDR2 YSYEKL. The V gene lost 0 bases and the J gene lost 5 bases, with 14 bases spanning the gap. The CDR3 consists of 15 residues. CDR3: CASSQERAVVDEQYF. In DNA form, the CDR3 reads TGCGCCAGCAGCCAAGAGAGAGCGGTGGTCGACGAGCAGTACTTC.

The chain carries TRBV2 and TRBJ2-1; weak D call: TRBD1 (5 bases). The germline V gene has CDR1 SNHLY and CDR2 FYNNEI. There are 14 residues in the CDR3. V lost 3 bases to trimming and J lost 3 bases, with 9 bases between them. This chain's CDR3 is CASSEADSYNEQFF. The CDR3 nucleotides read TGTGCCAGCAGTGAGGCAGACAGCTACAATGAGCAGTTCTTC.

The J gene is TRBJ1-1, the V gene TRBV18; D ambiguous. In germline, CDR1 is KGHSH, CDR2 LQKENI. This CDR3 contains 15 residues. The V and J ends lost 3 bases and 3 bases respectively, with 14 bases between them. CDR3 nucleotides: TGTGCCAGCTCACCTCGGAATGCGGGTGACACTGAAGCTTTCTTT. Translated, it gives CASSPRNAGDTEAFF.

The rearrangement joins TRBV15 to TRBJ1-5, with D possibly TRBD1 on 5 matching bases. The CDR3 is 16 residues long. V was pared by 1 base and J by 7 bases, with 17 bases between. Germline V gene lookup returns CDR1 LNHNV and CDR2 YYDKDF (reference sequence). This CDR3 reads CATSRGPGGGEQPQHF. DNA for the CDR3: TGTGCCACCAGCAGAGGACCTGGGGGGGGAGAGCAGCCCCAGCATTTT.

This chain connects TRBV12-5 to TRBJ1-2; 7 bases are a match to TRBD1. The ends lost 6 bases at V and 6 bases at J; junction bases unmatched: 10. This CDR3 spans 14 amino acids. Germline V gene data show CDR1 as LGHNT and CDR2 as FRNRAP. The CDR3 bases are TGTGCTAGTGGCCAAGGGGGACAGCTTAATGGCTACACCTTC. It yields the protein CASGQGGQLNGYTF.

The V and J genes are TRBV18 and TRBJ2-2; no clear D. The V gene's germline CDR1 is KGHSH and CDR2 LQKENI. The CDR3 has 15 residues. Between the trimmed V and J ends, which lost 3 bases and 3 bases, there was a span of 11 bases. The CDR3 spells CASSPNNPDTGELFF. The CDR3 DNA is TGTGCCAGCTCACCGAACAACCCTGACACCGGGGAGCTGTTTTTT.

The chain recombines TRBV24-1 with TRBJ1-2; D is ambiguous. This CDR3 is built from 14 residues. Germline CDR1 and CDR2: KGHDR and SFDVKD. Trimming took 1 base from V and 3 from J, leaving 8 bases between them. This CDR3 reads CATSDFTIDYGYTF. CDR3 coding DNA: TGTGCCACCAGTGATTTTACTATAGACTATGGCTACACCTTC.